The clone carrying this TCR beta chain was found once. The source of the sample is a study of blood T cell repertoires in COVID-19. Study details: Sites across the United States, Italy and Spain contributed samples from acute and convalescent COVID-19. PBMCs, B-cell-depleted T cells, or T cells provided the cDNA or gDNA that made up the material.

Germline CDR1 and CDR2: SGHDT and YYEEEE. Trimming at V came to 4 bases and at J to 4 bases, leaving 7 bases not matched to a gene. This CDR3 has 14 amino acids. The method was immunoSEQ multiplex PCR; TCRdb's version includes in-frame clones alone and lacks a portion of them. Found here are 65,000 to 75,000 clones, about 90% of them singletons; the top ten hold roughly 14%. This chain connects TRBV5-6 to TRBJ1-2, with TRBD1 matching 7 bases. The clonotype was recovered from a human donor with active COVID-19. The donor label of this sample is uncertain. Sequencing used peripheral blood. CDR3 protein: CASSPTGAIYGYTF. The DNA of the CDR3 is TGTGCCAGCAGCCCCACAGGGGCTATCTATGGCTACACCTTC.